This TCR beta chain was captured by sequencing in a study of cytomegalovirus exposure and HLA in healthy donors listed by TCRdb under 2017. Looking at the study overall: An earlier analysis of around 600 of the donors reported approximately 300 Gb of sequence data and some 120 million unique TCR beta sequences from approximately 180 million T cells. Approximately 300 gigabases of sequencing data and 70 million to 85 million unique TCR sequences were included in an early release covering roughly 600 HLA-typed donors. Among the roughly 380 genotyped donors, around 79% belonged to the genetic ancestry cluster associated with self-reported Caucasian donors. The study was designed to test whether signatures of past pathogen exposure could be identified by cataloging public T cell receptors. The study profiled the T cell repertoires of fewer than 850 subjects by immunosequencing and related them to cytomegalovirus serostatus. Besides the first cohort of 550 to 750 subjects, a separate validation cohort made up of 120 different subjects was used. The study combined high-throughput TCR immunosequencing, statistical association of individual TCRs with disease status, and machine learning to predict cytomegalovirus infection status. In a later analysis, previously published TCR beta repertoires from 666 donors were re-analyzed and high-resolution HLA genotyping was added so that TCR occurrence patterns could be studied. Rather than drawing on any new phenotypic data, the later analysis identified candidate immune exposures from TCR beta sequences and the way those sequences occurred across donors. An earlier analysis of approximately 580 of the donors used high-throughput TCR beta sequencing to judge whether each TCR beta V gene segment behaved as functional or pseudogenic. Donor age, sex, ethnicity and CMV serostatus were compiled alongside the repertoire data. A later genetic analysis took genome-wide SNP genotypes for about 55% of the 666 donors and used that subset as a discovery cohort. All discovery cohort repertoires had been generated using a single sequencing platform. HLA typing included class I and class II loci at four-digit resolution. Typing coverage differed by locus: A, B, C, DRB1 and DQB1 were typed in about 620-630 donors, DQA1 in 522, DPA1 in approximately 600, and DPB1 in around 440. Five DR-DQ haplotypes were treated as single units for association and clustering because of strong linkage in the cohort. Across around 400 genotyped donors of the cohort, an average of about 220,000 unique TCR beta nucleotide sequences per donor were sequenced, and roughly 20% of those sequences were non-productive. Study-wide conclusions, independent of this receptor: A later analysis associated roughly 17,000 TCR beta sequences with specific HLA alleles at a false discovery rate of 0.05. The 87-base-pair reads could not distinguish some IMGT-functional V segments, including TRBV6-2 and TRBV6-3, so those segments were excluded. When HLA alleles, especially DR and DQ, strongly co-occurred, TCR associations were difficult to assign to individual alleles. Three of the identified cytomegalovirus-associated TCR beta chains were confirmed in vitro to be specific for cytomegalovirus antigens. An earlier analysis of roughly 570 of the donors showed that most TCR beta V segments appeared in productive rearrangements either about 90% or about 30% of the time, which broadly matched IMGT annotations. Cytomegalovirus status was reported to be diagnosed by the classifier with high specificity and sensitivity in both the original and validation cohorts. A cluster of highly shared sequence variants was judged likely to be a technical artifact of the sequencing pipeline. Presence/absence analyses assumed roughly uniform sequencing depth across donors, an assumption that may not hold. According to a later genetic analysis, donors in an Asian-associated ancestry cluster had fewer N-insertions in productive TCRs than the roughly 670-donor mean. Linkage disequilibrium might explain the correlated functional status among segregating V segments, but an unknown experimental factor could not be excluded. It was suggested by the authors that the approach could potentially be generalized to other disease states and immunological phenotypes. A further reported finding was that TCR beta sequences accurately predicted the HLA-A and HLA-B alleles for most subjects in the first cohort. Because counts were too low, about 15 rarely observed V segments, including chromosome 9 orphons, were left out of the earlier analysis of 500 to 650 of the donors. A later analysis found that TCR association rates varied across HLA loci, with DRB1 alleles showing the most associated TCRs and HLA-C alleles the fewest. A later analysis reported that several top co-occurrence clusters appeared linked to parvovirus B19, influenza, CMV and Epstein-Barr virus. A later genetic analysis associated a missense DCLRE1C variant with V-gene and J-gene trimming of TCR beta chains, and an independent cohort replicated the association. Compared with equally common non-associated chains, HLA-associated TCR beta chains in a later analysis were more clonally expanded and had lower generation probabilities. In this cohort, only TCR beta chains were sequenced, and detectable features were limited by the absence of alpha or paired-chain data. According to a later analysis, most CMV-associated TCR beta chains appeared to be HLA-restricted, and the HLA associations seemed to be driven largely by CMV exposure. Most TCR sequences were seen in very few donors, while some public TCRs were found in many individuals. Because some donors lacked HLA typing at each locus, the association tests relied only on the typed subset. Immune exposure information for the cohort was limited to CMV serostatus. The study gave a list of 150 to 200 TCR beta chains associated with cytomegalovirus.

In total, approximately 610 healthy bone marrow donors made up the cohort. At the time of sampling, every cohort member was nominally healthy, though immune exposures that went unrecorded were likely present. The donor tested CMV seronegative and was one of the 352 seronegative cohort members. A peripheral blood sample was provided by each donor, and peripheral blood mononuclear cells were used for TCR beta sequencing. The Qiagen DNeasy Blood Extraction Kit was used to extract genomic DNA from the blood cell samples. Library preparation was by the immunoSEQ multiplex PCR assay. For the multiplex PCR, a mixture combining 60 forward primers for TCR Vbeta segments and 13 reverse primers for TCR Jbeta segments was used. Amplification of the CDR3 region of rearranged TCR beta genes was performed with a multiplex PCR assay on genomic DNA. The amplified TCR beta libraries were sequenced on the Illumina HiSeq System as 87-base-pair reads. The authors' pipeline ran thus. A later analysis counted about 80 million unique TCR beta chains across the 550 to 700 repertoires, and 10 million to 11 million of these chains were shared by at least two donors. To remove PCR and sequencing errors, raw reads were error-corrected and collapsed into unique sequences using a nearest-neighbor algorithm that merged closely related sequences. To assign V, D and J gene segments, CDR3 sequences were aligned to IMGT reference sequences. For a sequence to be retained, a match of at least six nucleotides was required to both a V gene segment and a J gene segment. Rearrangements were called productive when the CDR3 lacked stop codons and stayed in frame with V and J; all others were non-productive. CDR3 was defined according to IMGT convention as the region running from the second conserved V-encoded cysteine to the conserved J-encoded phenylalanine. The earlier analysis of about 500 of the donors excluded sequences that lacked an unambiguous match to a single V gene segment. In an earlier analysis of around 600 of the donors, V segments were called functional above 56.7% productive rearrangements and were called segregating when the between-donor standard deviation exceeded 5%. A statistical classification framework was developed to diagnose cytomegalovirus status using the catalog of TCR beta chain sequences. In a later analysis, V and J genes were assigned by comparing TCR nucleotide sequences against IMGT/GENE-DB human TR gene sequences. Using the TCRdist pipeline, a later analysis assigned CDR3 sequences along with most-parsimonious VDJ recombination scenarios. A later analysis defined each TCR beta chain by its CDR3 amino acid sequence plus V-gene family, and excluded reads lacking a unique V-gene family. In a later analysis, nearly 600 highly shared, low-generation-probability nucleotide sequences were removed to address suspected cross-contamination and a sequencing artifact. In a later analysis, a clonal expansion index was calculated for each public chain from normalized within-repertoire ranks of inferred template counts. A later analysis computed generation probabilities with a VDJ recombination model fitted to out-of-frame rearrangements, and checked the results against IGoR. Hypergeometric tests were used in a later analysis to score TCR-TCR, TCR-HLA and TCR-CMV co-occurrence, with a repertoire-size bias correction applied to the TCR pairs. False discovery rates were estimated in a later analysis by permuting HLA or CMV assignments 20 times. A later analysis grouped co-occurring TCRs with DBSCAN, adding TCRdist sequence similarity when clustering within HLA-allele-positive subsets. Repertoires with fewer than 30,000 or more than 120,000 public chains, plus five repertoires with anomalous nucleotide sharing, were excluded from co-occurrence clustering. As stored in TCRdb, this immuneACCESS dataset retains in-frame rearrangements with V and J assigned. A fraction of the clones does not appear; measured against another copy, unresolved V genes explain less than half of the discrepancy, and the remainder lacks a known reason. The V and J calls and clone size were taken over from that table, and D and trimming were inferred from the DNA. The sample includes 130,000 to 150,000 clones, with around 77% observed a single time. The ten largest clones represent 4.5% to 6% of the sample.

V and J lose 6 bases and 0 bases, and a span of 15 bases separates them. CDR1 and CDR2 (SGHTA, FQGNSA) derive from the germline V gene. From the cysteine up to the phenylalanine, the CDR3 has a length of 16 residues. Just the 48-base CDR3 DNA is kept, in frame starting at base 1. With respect to this clone: Its antigen has not been determined. One base away there is no much larger clone; base qualities are not given.

The sequence came from a woman aged 45-59 years in good health and CMV-seronegative. The sample consisted of PBMCs. The sequence joins TRBV7-2 to TRBJ2-1; TRBD1 is a weak D gene call, 5 bases matching. The CDR3 region reads CASSIRGTNSYNEQFF. Read as DNA, the sequence is TGTGCCAGCAGTATTAGGGGAACAAACTCCTACAATGAGCAGTTCTTC.